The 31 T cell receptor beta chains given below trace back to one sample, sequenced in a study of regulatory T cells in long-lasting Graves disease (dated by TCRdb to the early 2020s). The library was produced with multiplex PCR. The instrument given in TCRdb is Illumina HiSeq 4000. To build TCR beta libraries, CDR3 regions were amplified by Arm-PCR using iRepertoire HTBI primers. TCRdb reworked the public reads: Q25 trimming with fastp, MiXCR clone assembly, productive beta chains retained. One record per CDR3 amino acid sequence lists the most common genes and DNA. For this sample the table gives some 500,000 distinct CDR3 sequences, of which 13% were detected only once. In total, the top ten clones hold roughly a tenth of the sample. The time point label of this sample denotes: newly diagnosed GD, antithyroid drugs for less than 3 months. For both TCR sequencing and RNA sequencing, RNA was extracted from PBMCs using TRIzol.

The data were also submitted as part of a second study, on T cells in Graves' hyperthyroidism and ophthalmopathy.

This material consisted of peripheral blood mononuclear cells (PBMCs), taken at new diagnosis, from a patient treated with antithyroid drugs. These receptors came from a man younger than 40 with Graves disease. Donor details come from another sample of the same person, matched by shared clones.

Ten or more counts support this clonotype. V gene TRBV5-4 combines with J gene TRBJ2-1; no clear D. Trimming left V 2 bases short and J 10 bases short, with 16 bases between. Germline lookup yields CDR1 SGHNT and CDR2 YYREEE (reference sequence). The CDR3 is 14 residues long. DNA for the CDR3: TGTGCCAGCAGCTTCTCCGCTTTGCCTATGGAGCAGTTCTTC. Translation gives CASSFSALPMEQFF.

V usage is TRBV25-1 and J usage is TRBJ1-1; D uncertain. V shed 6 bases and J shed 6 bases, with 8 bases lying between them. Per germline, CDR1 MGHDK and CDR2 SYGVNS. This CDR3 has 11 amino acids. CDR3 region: CASRGAAEAFF. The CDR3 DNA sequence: TGTGCCAGCAGGGGAGCGGCTGAAGCTTTCTTT.

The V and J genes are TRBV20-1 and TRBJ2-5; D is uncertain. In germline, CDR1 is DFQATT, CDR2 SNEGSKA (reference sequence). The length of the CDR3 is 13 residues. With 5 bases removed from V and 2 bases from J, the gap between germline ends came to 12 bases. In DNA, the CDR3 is TGCAGTGCTCGAAAAGGGCAGCAAGAGACCCAGTACTTC. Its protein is CSARKGQQETQYF.

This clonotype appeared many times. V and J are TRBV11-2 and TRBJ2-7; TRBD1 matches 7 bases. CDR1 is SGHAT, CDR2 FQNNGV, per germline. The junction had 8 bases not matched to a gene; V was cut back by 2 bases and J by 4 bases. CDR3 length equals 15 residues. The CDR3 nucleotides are TGTGCCAGCAGCTTACCCCGACAGGGCCAATACGAGCAGTACTTC. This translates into CASSLPRQGQYEQYF.

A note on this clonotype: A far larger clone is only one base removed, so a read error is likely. The CDR3 is CASSPGGLPGELFF. CDR3 DNA sequence: TGTGCCAGCAGCCCAGGAGGGCTTCCCGGGGAGCTGTTTTTT. The chain has TRBV2 and TRBJ2-2, with a weak D call TRBD2 (6 bases). Looked up from germline, CDR1 is SNHLY and CDR2 is FYNNEI. V lost 6 bases, J lost 6 bases, and 14 bases lay in between. CDR3 length: 14 amino acids. Combining the CDR3 with reference TRBV2 and TRBJ2-2 gives the whole variable domain EPEVTQTPSHQVTQMGQEVILRCVPISNHLYFYWYRQILGQKVEFLVSFYNNEISEKSEIFDDQFSVERPDGSNFTLKIRSTKLEDSAMYFCASSPGGLPGELFFGEGSRLTVL.

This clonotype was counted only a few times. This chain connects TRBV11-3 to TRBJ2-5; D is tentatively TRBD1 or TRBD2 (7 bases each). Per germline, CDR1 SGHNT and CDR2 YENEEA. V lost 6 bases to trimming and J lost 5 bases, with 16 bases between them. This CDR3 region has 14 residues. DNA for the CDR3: TGTGCCAGCAGTAAAGACAGGGAGGGGGAGACCCAGTACTTC. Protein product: CASSKDREGETQYF.

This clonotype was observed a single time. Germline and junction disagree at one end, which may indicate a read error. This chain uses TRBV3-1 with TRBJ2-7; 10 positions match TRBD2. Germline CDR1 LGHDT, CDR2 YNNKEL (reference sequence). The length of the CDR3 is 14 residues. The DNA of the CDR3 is TGTGCCAGCCAGGGCACTAGCGGGAACTACGAGAAGTACTTC. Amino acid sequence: CASQGTSGNYEKYF.

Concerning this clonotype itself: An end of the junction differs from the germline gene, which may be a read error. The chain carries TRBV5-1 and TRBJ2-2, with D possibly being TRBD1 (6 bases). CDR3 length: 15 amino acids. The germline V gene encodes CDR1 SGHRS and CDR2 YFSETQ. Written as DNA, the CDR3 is TGTGCCAGCACACTTACAGGGACGAACACCGGGGAGCTGTTTTTT. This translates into CASTLTGTNTGELFF.

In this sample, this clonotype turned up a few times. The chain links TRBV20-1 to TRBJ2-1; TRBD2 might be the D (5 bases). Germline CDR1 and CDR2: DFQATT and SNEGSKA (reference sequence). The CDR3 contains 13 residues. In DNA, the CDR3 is TGCAGGGTCAAGCGGACCTCGGACAATGAGCAGTTCTTC. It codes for CRVKRTSDNEQFF.

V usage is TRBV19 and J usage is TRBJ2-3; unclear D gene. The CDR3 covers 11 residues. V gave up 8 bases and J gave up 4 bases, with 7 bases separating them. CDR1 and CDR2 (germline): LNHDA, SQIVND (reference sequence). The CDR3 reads CASSVADTQYF. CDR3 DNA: TGTGCCAGTTCTGTGGCAGATACGCAGTATTTT.

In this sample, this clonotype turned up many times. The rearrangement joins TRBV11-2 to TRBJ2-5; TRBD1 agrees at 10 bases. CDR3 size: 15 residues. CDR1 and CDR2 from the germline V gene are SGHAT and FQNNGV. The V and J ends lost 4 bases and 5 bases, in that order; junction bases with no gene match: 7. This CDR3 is CASSSSGTGVETQYF. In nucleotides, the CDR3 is TGTGCCAGCAGCTCCTCCGGGACAGGGGTCGAGACCCAGTACTTC.

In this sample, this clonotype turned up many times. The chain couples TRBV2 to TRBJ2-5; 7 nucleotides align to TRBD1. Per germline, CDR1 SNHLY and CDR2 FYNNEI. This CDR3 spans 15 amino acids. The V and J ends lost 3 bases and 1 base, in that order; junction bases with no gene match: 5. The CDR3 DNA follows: TGTGCCAGCAGTGATCACAGGGGAGCCCAAGAGACCCAGTACTTC. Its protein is CASSDHRGAQETQYF. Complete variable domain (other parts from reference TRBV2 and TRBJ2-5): EPEVTQTPSHQVTQMGQEVILRCVPISNHLYFYWYRQILGQKVEFLVSFYNNEISEKSEIFDDQFSVERPDGSNFTLKIRSTKLEDSAMYFCASSDHRGAQETQYFGPGTRLLVL.

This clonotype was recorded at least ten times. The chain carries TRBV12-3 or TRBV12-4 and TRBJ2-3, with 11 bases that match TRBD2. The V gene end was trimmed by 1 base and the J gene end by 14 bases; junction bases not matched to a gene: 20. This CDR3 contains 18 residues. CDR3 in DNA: TGTGCCAGCAGTTTAGGGCCCCGATGGCTAGCGGGAGGCAGGAGTCCGTATTTT. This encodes CASSLGPRWLAGGRSPYF.

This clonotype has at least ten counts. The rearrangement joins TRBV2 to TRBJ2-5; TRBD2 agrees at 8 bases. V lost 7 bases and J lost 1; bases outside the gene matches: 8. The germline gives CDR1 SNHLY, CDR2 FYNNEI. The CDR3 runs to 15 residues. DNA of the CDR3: TGTGCCAGCATGAGGGAGCGGGGGACCCAAGAGACCCAGTACTTC. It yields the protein CASMRERGTQETQYF.

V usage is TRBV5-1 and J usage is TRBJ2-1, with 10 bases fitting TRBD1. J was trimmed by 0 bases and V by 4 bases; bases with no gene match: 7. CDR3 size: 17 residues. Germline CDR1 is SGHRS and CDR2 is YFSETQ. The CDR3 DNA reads TGCGCCAGCAGCCTGGGACAGGGGCGAAGCTCCTACAATGAGCAGTTCTTC. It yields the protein CASSLGQGRSSYNEQFF.

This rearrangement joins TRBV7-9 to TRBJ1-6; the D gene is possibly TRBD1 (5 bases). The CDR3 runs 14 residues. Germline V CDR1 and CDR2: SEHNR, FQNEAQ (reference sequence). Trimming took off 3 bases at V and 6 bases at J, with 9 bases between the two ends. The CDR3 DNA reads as TGTGCCAGCAGCTTTGATAGGGGTAATTCACCCCTCCACTTT. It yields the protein CASSFDRGNSPLHF. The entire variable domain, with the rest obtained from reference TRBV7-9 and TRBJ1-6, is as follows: DTGVSQNPRHKITKRGQNVTFRCDPISEHNRLYWYRQTLGQGPEFLTYFQNEAQLEKSRLLSDRFSAERPKGSFSTLEIQRTEQGDSAMYLCASSFDRGNSPLHFGNGTRLTVT.

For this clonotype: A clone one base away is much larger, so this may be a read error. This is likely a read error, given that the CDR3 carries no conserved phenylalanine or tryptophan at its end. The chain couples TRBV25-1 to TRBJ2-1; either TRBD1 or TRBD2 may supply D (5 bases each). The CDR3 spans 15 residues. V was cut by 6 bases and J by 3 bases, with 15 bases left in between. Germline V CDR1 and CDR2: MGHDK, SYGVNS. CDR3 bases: TGTGCCAGCAGCCCCCTCGGGACGGGCTACAATGAGCAGTTCCTC. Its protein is CASSPLGTGYNEQFL.

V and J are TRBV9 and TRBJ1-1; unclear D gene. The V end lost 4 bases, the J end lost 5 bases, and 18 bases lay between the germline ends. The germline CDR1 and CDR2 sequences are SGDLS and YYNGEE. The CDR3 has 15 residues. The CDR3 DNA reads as TGTGCCAGCAGCCCTCGGCCGAGTTCAGAAACTGAAGCTTTCTTT. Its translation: CASSPRPSSETEAFF.

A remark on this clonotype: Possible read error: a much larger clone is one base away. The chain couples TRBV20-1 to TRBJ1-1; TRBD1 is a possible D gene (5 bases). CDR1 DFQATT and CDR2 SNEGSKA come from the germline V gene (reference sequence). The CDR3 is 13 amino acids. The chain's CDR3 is CSAPPGANTEALF. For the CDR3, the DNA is TGCAGTGCCCCTCCCGGGGCGAACACTGAAGCTCTCTTT.

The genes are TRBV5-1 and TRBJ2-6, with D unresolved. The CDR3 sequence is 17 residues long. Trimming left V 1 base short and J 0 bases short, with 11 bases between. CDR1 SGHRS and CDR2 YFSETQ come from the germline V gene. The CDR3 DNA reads TGCGCCAGCAGCTTGTCTCTCGGTCCCTCTGGGGCCAACGTCCTGACTTTC. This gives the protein CASSLSLGPSGANVLTF.

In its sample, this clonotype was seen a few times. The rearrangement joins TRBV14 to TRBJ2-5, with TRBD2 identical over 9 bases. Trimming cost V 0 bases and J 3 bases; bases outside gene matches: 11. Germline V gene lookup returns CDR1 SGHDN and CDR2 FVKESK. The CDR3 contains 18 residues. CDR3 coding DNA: TGTGCCAGCAGCCAAGATGGGAGTAGCGGGAGAGTGGAAGAGACCCAGTACTTC. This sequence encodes CASSQDGSSGRVEETQYF.

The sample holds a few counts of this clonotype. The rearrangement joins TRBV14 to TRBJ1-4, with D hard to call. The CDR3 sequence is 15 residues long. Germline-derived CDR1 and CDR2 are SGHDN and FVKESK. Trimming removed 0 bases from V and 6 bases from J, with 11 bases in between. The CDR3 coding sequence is TGTGCCAGCAGCCAAGATGTCCAGTTAGATGAAAAACTGTTTTTT. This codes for CASSQDVQLDEKLFF.

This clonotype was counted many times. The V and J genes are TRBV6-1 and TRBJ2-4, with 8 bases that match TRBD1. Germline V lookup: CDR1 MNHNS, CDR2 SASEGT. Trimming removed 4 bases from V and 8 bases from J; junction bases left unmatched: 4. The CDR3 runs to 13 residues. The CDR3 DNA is TGTGCCAGCAGTGCGACAGGGGTAGACATTCAGTACTTC. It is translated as CASSATGVDIQYF.

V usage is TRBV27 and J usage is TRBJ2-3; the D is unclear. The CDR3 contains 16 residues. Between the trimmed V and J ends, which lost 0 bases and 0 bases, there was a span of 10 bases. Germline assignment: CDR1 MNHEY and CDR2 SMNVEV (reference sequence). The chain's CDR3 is CASSLSQRISTDTQYF. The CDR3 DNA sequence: TGTGCCAGCAGTTTATCCCAGCGCATAAGCACAGATACGCAGTATTTT.

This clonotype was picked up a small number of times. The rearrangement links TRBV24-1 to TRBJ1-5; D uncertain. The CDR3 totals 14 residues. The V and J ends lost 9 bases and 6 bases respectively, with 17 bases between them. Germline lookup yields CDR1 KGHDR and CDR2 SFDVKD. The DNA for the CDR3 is TGTGCCACCCCAACTCGAAGGGTAGGTCAGCCCCAGCATTTT. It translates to CATPTRRVGQPQHF.

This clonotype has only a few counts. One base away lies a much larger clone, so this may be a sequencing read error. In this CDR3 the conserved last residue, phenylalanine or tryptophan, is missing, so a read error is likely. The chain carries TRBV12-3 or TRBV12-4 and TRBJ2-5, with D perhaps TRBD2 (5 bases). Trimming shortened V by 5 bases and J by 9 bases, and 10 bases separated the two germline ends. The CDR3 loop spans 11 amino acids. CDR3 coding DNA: TGTGCCAGCAGTAGGTCGGAGGCCCAGTACCTC. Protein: CASSRSEAQYL.

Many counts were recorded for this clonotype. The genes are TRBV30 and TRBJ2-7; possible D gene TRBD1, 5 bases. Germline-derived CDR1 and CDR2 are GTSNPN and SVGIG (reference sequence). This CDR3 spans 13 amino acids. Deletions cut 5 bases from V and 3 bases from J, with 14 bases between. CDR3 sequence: CAWRHPGHYEQYF. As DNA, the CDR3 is TGTGCCTGGCGTCACCCCGGACACTACGAGCAGTACTTC. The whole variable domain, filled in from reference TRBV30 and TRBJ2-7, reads SQTIHQWPATLVQPVGSPLSLECTVEGTSNPNLYWYRQAAGRGLQLLFYSVGIGQISSEVPQNLSASRPQDRQFILSSKKLLLSDSGFYLCAWRHPGHYEQYFGPGTRLTVT.

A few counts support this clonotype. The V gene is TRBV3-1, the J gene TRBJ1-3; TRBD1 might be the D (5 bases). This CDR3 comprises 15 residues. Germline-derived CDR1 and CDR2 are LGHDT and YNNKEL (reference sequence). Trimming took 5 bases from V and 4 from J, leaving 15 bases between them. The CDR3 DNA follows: TGTGCCAGCAGCGCCCCCAGGGCGGGAGGAAACACCATATATTTT. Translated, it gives CASSAPRAGGNTIYF.

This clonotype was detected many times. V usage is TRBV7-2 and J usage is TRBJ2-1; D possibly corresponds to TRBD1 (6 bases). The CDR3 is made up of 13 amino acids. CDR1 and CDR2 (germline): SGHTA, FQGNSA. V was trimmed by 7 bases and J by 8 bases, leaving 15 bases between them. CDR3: CASKQGFGDEQFF. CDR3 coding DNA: TGTGCCAGCAAACAGGGTTTTGGTGATGAGCAGTTCTTC.

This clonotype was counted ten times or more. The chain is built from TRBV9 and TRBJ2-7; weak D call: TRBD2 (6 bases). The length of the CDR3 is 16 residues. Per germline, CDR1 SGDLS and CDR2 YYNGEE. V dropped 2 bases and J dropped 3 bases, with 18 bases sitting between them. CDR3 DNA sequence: TGTGCCAGCAGCGTCCCTCCGGGAGACGCACGCTACGAGCAGTACTTC. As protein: CASSVPPGDARYEQYF.

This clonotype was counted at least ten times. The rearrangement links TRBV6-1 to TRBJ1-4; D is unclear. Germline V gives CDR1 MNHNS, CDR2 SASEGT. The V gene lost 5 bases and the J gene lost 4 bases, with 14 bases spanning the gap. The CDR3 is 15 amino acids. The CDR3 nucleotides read TGTGCCAGCAGTCGCCTTAGAGGCTTTAATGAAAAACTGTTTTTT. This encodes CASSRLRGFNEKLFF.